This TCR beta chain derives from a study of blood T cell repertoires in COVID-19. Study-wide background: Samples representing acute and convalescent COVID-19 were sourced from the United States, Italy and Spain. PBMCs, B-cell-depleted T cells, or T cells were the source of the cDNA or gDNA that made up the material.

Trimming pared 8 bases from V and 8 bases from J, leaving 13 bases between. This CDR3 contains 12 residues. Authors' analysis steps: Reference gene primer amplification in the assay estimated nucleated cell counts. The protocol was immunoSEQ multiplex PCR, while the TCRdb copy is restricted to in-frame clones and leaves out a portion. V, J and clone size derive from that table, while D and trimming were established from the DNA sequence. Among some 270,000 clones listed, 84% were seen once. This TCR was recovered from a woman aged 40 to 50 who had recovered from COVID-19. The chain carries TRBV5-3 and TRBJ1-4; tentative D call: TRBD1 (6 bases). TRBV5-3 has ORF status, its function being uncertain. The source material was peripheral blood. The CDR3: CARGHTREKLFF. CDR3 bases: TGTGCCAGGGGACACACTAGAGAAAAACTGTTTTTT.